The source of this TCR beta chain is a study of neurological immune-mediated disorders. This clonotype was detected many times. Antigen: not known. Template-switch 5'RACE cDNA synthesis added a 10-nucleotide unique molecular identifier. TCRdb itself ran the 5' RACE reads through MiXCR, one entry per CDR3 protein. The table lists 20,000 or so distinct CDR3 sequences, less than 3.5% of them singletons. Study-wide results and caveats: A possible signature appeared as one related-CDR3 cluster, in which phylogenetic grouping placed the repertoires of 18 of 34 multiple sclerosis patients.

Germline CDR1 is DFQATT and CDR2 is SNEGSKA (reference sequence). J was trimmed by 14 bases and V by 0 bases; bases with no gene match: 19. This CDR3 spans 16 amino acids. The J gene is TRBJ2-3, the V gene TRBV20-1; TRBD2 aligns across 8 bases. The source material was PBMCs. This TCR was sampled from a woman under 30 with multiple sclerosis. CDR3 sequence: CSARDALTGLATLAYF. The CDR3 region has the DNA TGCAGTGCTAGAGACGCTTTAACAGGACTAGCCACACTTGCGTATTTT.